Reported below is one TCR beta chain. It was negative isolation that provided the CD8+ and CD4+ T cells, whereas TEMRA cells were enriched by FACS. The sample comes from a study of CD8 T cells in Susac syndrome. The V gene's germline CDR1 is SNHLY and CDR2 FYNNEI. The CDR3 consists of 13 residues. Trimming took 3 bases from V and 2 from J, leaving 7 bases between them. Reverse transcription used roughly 0.5 to 1 ug RNA and random hexamers. TCRdb used MiXCR to reprocess the immunoSEQ multiplex PCR reads, holding one entry per CDR3 protein. The table records under 200,000 distinct CDR3 sequences, just under 95% of them present only once.

The clonotype comes from a human donor with Susac syndrome. This chain uses TRBV2 with TRBJ1-2; D is unclear. Sequenced sample: CD8+ T cells from PBMCs. The CDR3 coding sequence is TGTGCCAGCAGTGATAACAAAAACTATGGCTACACCTTC. As protein: CASSDNKNYGYTF. Based on the CDR3 plus reference TRBV2 and TRBJ1-2, the full variable domain is EPEVTQTPSHQVTQMGQEVILRCVPISNHLYFYWYRQILGQKVEFLVSFYNNEISEKSEIFDDQFSVERPDGSNFTLKIRSTKLEDSAMYFCASSDNKNYGYTFGSGTRLTVV.